These T cell receptor beta chains were read from a single sample in a study of T cell repertoires in cytomegalovirus infection. TCRdb ran MiXCR on the reads and lists one entry per CDR3 protein. This sample has about 360,000 distinct CDR3 sequences, with roughly 18% found just once. Sequenced: PBMCs. The receptors derive from a human donor in good health (CMV status not recorded). Some clones in this sample may be carry-over from other donors' samples. Each CDR3 is given with its conserved first and last residue. A D gene is named only where the DNA matches it firmly. The size field is filled for only some rows; it gives once, few, many or a size class.

j_call,d_call,v_call,clone_size,cdr3_nt,cdr3_aa
TRBJ1-5,.,TRBV12-3/TRBV12-4,many,TGTGCCAGCAGTCGGACAGCATACAATCAGCCCCAGCATTTT,CASSRTAYNQPQHF
TRBJ2-1,TRBD2,TRBV12-3/TRBV12-4,many,TGTGCCAGCAGTTTGGGAGCGGGAGCGGTGGATGAGCAGTTCTTC,CASSLGAGAVDEQFF
TRBJ2-1,.,TRBV27,once,TGTGCCAGCAGTCCCCGAACTCCGCCAGACAATGAGCAGTTCTTC,CASSPRTPPDNEQFF
TRBJ2-7,TRBD2,TRBV5-1,few,TGCGCCAGCAGCCCGATCGGGTCTAGCGGTCACTACGAGCAGTACTTC,CASSPIGSSGHYEQYF
TRBJ2-2,.,TRBV5-1,.,TGCGCCAGCTCGTGGGGGAACACCGGGGAGCTGTTTTTT,CASSWGNTGELFF
TRBJ2-2,.,TRBV11-1,.,TGTGCCAGCAGCTTCTCAGGGCCCGGGGAGCTGTTTTTT,CASSFSGPGELFF
TRBJ2-3,TRBD2,TRBV19,few,TGTGCCAGTAGTATGGGGAGGGGACTTTCGACAGATACGCAGTATTTT,CASSMGRGLSTDTQYF
TRBJ1-1,TRBD1,TRBV7-6,once,TGTGCCAGCAGCGCCCTAACAGGGGGAACGTCTTTCTTT,CASSALTGGTSFF
TRBJ1-1,.,TRBV11-3,many,TGTGCCAGCAGCGGGACTCCGAACACTGAAGCTTTCTTT,CASSGTPNTEAFF
TRBJ1-2,.,TRBV7-2,many,TGTGCCAGCAGCCAGGGGAACTTTGGGGTTCCTTTGTATGGCTACACCTTC,CASSQGNFGVPLYGYTF
TRBJ2-3,TRBD1,TRBV19,few,TGTGCCAGTAGTATTGGGGACAGGAGATACACAGATACGCAGTATTTT,CASSIGDRRYTDTQYF
TRBJ1-3,.,TRBV7-8,.,TGTGCCAGCAGCTTAGACAGAATTGGGACTGGAAACACCATATATTTT,CASSLDRIGTGNTIYF
TRBJ2-3,.,TRBV7-8,few,TGTGCCAGCTCCTTTTGGGGGACCCAAATGGATACGCAGTATTTT,CASSFWGTQMDTQYF
TRBJ2-7,TRBD1,TRBV7-6,.,TGTGCCAGCAGCCCCCGACAGGGCCTCCGAGACGAGCAGTACTTC,CASSPRQGLRDEQYF
TRBJ2-7,.,TRBV5-1,.,TGCGCCAGCAGCTTGGGTGGCTACCTTGTCTCTCCTACGATCGGGGCGTACTTC,CASSLGGYLVSPTIGAYF
TRBJ1-3,.,TRBV28,many,TGTGTGGTCATAAACTCTGGAAACACCATATATTTT,CVVINSGNTIYF